These 25 T cell receptor beta chains originate from one sample sequenced in a study of cytomegalovirus exposure and HLA in healthy donors. The PCR ran on 60 Vbeta and 13 Jbeta primers. The protocol was immunoSEQ multiplex PCR, while the TCRdb copy is restricted to in-frame clones and leaves out a portion. Its clone listing holds some 130,000 clones. Specimen: PBMCs. Receptor source: a man between 18 and 29 years old in good health and CMV-seronegative.

Here the CDR3 DNA reads TGTGCCAGCCAGGACAGCAGTACCTACGAGCAGTACTTC. This translates into CASQDSSTYEQYF. The chain combines TRBV28 with TRBJ2-7, with a weak D call TRBD1 (6 bases). Trimming shortened V by 8 bases and J by 2 bases, and 13 bases separated the two germline ends. The CDR3 runs to 13 residues. Germline CDR1 is MDHEN and CDR2 is SYDVKM. Looking up the rest from reference TRBV28 and TRBJ2-7 gives the full variable domain: DVKVTQSSRYLVKRTGEKVFLECVQDMDHENMFWYRQDPGLGLRLIYFSYDVKMKEKGDIPEGYSVSREKKERFSLILESASTNQTSMYLCASQDSSTYEQYFGPGTRLTVT.

J is TRBJ2-7 and V is TRBV5-1; 8 bases agree with TRBD1. The germline gives CDR1 SGHRS, CDR2 YFSETQ. This CDR3 spans 15 amino acids. V shed 4 bases, J shed 4 bases, and the junction held 10 bases outside the gene matches. For the CDR3, the DNA is TGCGCCAGCAGCCTGGGACAGGCCCTGTTATACGAGCAGTACTTC. It yields the protein CASSLGQALLYEQYF.

This chain uses TRBV7-3 with TRBJ2-3; no firm D call. Trimming stripped 6 bases from V and 2 bases from J, with 9 bases between. The V gene's germline CDR1 is SGHTA and CDR2 FQGTGA. CDR3 size: 13 residues. The CDR3 DNA reads TGTGCCAGCAGATTCACTAACACAGATACGCAGTATTTT. Its translation: CASRFTNTDTQYF.

The chain recombines TRBV7-2 with TRBJ2-3; D remains unclear. V shed 1 base and J shed 1 base, with 15 bases lying between them. The CDR3 consists of 17 residues. CDR1 is SGHTA, CDR2 FQGNSA, per germline. The DNA of the CDR3 is TGTGCCAGCAGCTTAGGGCTAGGTTCCCGAGGCACAGATACGCAGTATTTT. This sequence encodes CASSLGLGSRGTDTQYF. Complete variable domain (other parts from reference TRBV7-2 and TRBJ2-3): GAGVSQSPSNKVTEKGKDVELRCDPISGHTALYWYRQSLGQGLEFLIYFQGNSAPDKSGLPSDRFSAERTGGSVSTLTIQRTQQEDSAVYLCASSLGLGSRGTDTQYFGPGTRLTVL.

V is TRBV6-5 and J is TRBJ1-1; D ambiguous. The CDR3 length is 13 residues. CDR1 and CDR2 from the germline V gene are MNHEY and SVGAGI. The V end was cut by 0 bases, the J end by 11 bases, with 13 bases between. DNA for the CDR3: TGTGCCAGCAGTTACTCAACGGGTCTAGGCGCTTTCTTT. Its translation: CASSYSTGLGAFF.

V gene TRBV28 combines with J gene TRBJ2-3, with 8 bases fitting TRBD2. V was clipped by 3 bases and J by 4 bases; unmatched bases: 6. The CDR3 runs to 15 residues. Germline CDR1 is MDHEN and CDR2 is SYDVKM. CDR3 nucleotide sequence: TGTGCCAGCAGTTTCGCGGGAGGTAGGGCAGATACGCAGTATTTT. Translating gives CASSFAGGRADTQYF.

The rearrangement joins TRBV2 to TRBJ1-5; D is perhaps TRBD1 (5 bases). The CDR3 extends over 15 amino acids. Trimming stripped 4 bases from V and 2 bases from J, with 12 bases between. Germline CDR1 is SNHLY and CDR2 is FYNNEI. The CDR3 DNA follows: TGTGCCAGCAGTGTAGGGGATTCTGGCAATCAGCCCCAGCATTTT. Translation: CASSVGDSGNQPQHF. The variable domain in full, completed from reference TRBV2 and TRBJ1-5, reads EPEVTQTPSHQVTQMGQEVILRCVPISNHLYFYWYRQILGQKVEFLVSFYNNEISEKSEIFDDQFSVERPDGSNFTLKIRSTKLEDSAMYFCASSVGDSGNQPQHFGDGTRLSIL.

The chain links TRBV29-1 to TRBJ2-3; 13 bases align to TRBD2. This CDR3 contains 17 residues. Germline V lookup: CDR1 SQVTM, CDR2 ANQGSEA. The V gene end was trimmed by 3 bases and the J gene end by 0 bases; junction bases not matched to a gene: 6. CDR3 protein: CSVDGLAGALSTDTQYF. The CDR3 DNA follows: TGCAGCGTTGATGGACTAGCGGGGGCCCTAAGCACAGATACGCAGTATTTT.

The chain recombines TRBV9 with TRBJ1-2; no firm D call. V dropped 3 bases and J dropped 8 bases, with 5 bases sitting between them. Looked up from germline, CDR1 is SGDLS and CDR2 is YYNGEE. The CDR3 is made up of 10 amino acids. The CDR3 loop is CASSGGGYTF. Here the CDR3 DNA reads TGTGCCAGCAGCGGAGGGGGCTACACCTTC.

The chain combines TRBV6-5 with TRBJ2-6; TRBD1 is a possible D gene (7 bases). The CDR3 totals 15 residues. V dropped 6 bases and J dropped 2 bases, with 11 bases sitting between them. The germline gives CDR1 MNHEY, CDR2 SVGAGI. The CDR3 region is CASRAGGTGANVLTF. The CDR3 region has the DNA TGTGCCAGCAGGGCAGGGGGGACTGGGGCCAACGTCCTGACTTTC.

The rearrangement joins TRBV5-1 to TRBJ2-1, with TRBD2 matching over 7 bases. V lost 7 bases, J lost 3 bases, and 13 bases stayed unmatched. The CDR3 length is 16 residues. From germline, CDR1 is SGHRS and CDR2 YFSETQ. The DNA for the CDR3 is TGCGCCAGCGCATCCGCTACTCCGGGAGGCTACAATGAGCAGTTCTTC. Translating it yields CASASATPGGYNEQFF.

Here the CDR3 reads CASSFGGGGQDTQYF. CDR3 nucleotides: TGCGCCAGCAGCTTCGGCGGGGGGGGCCAAGATACGCAGTATTTT. The rearrangement links TRBV5-1 to TRBJ2-3; 9 nucleotides agree with TRBD2. With 2 bases clipped from V and 5 bases from J, the junction kept 6 bases outside the gene matches. Germline V gene data show CDR1 as SGHRS and CDR2 as YFSETQ. The CDR3 loop spans 15 amino acids.

The J gene is TRBJ2-3, the V gene TRBV15, with D possibly being TRBD1 (5 bases). The CDR3 is 16 amino acids. In germline, CDR1 is LNHNV, CDR2 YYDKDF (reference sequence). Between the trimmed V and J ends, which lost 0 bases and 1 base, there was a span of 11 bases. CDR3 DNA: TGTGCCACCAGCAGAGATGGTGGGGCCGGCACAGATACGCAGTATTTT. Its protein is CATSRDGGAGTDTQYF.

This chain links TRBV7-2 with TRBJ2-3; 10 bases match TRBD2. This CDR3 comprises 14 residues. The junction had 2 bases not matched to a gene; V was cut back by 4 bases and J by 4 bases. CDR1 SGHTA and CDR2 FQGNSA come from the germline V gene. The CDR3: CASSYSGGADTQYF. Written as DNA, the CDR3 is TGTGCCAGCAGCTACAGCGGGGGGGCAGATACGCAGTATTTT.

The chain links TRBV2 to TRBJ2-1; 9 positions match TRBD2. V lost 3 bases, J lost 8 bases, and 8 bases stayed unmatched. Germline assignment: CDR1 SNHLY and CDR2 FYNNEI. The CDR3 spans 15 residues. For the CDR3, the DNA is TGTGCCAGCAGTGATCGGGGCGGGGGGGCTGATGAGCAGTTCTTC. Translating gives CASSDRGGGADEQFF.

The chain links TRBV29-1 to TRBJ2-6; 8 bases are shared with TRBD1. Trimming removed 6 bases from V and 0 bases from J; junction bases left unmatched: 10. This CDR3 region has 17 residues. Germline CDR1 is SQVTM and CDR2 is ANQGSEA. This CDR3 reads CSVRGQVHSSGANVLTF. CDR3 DNA sequence: TGCAGCGTCCGGGGACAGGTTCACTCCTCTGGGGCCAACGTCCTGACTTTC.

The chain links TRBV9 to TRBJ2-7, with 15 nucleotides matching TRBD2. Losses at the gene ends were 9 bases for V and 5 bases for J; bases not matched to a gene: 12. The CDR3 runs to 16 residues. CDR1 is SGDLS and CDR2 is YYNGEE in the germline V gene. The CDR3 DNA reads as TGTGCCACGACGGGACTAGCGGGAGGTGATGTAGACGAGCAGTACTTC. This codes for CATTGLAGGDVDEQYF.

This chain connects TRBV7-2 to TRBJ1-2, with D perhaps TRBD1 (5 bases). The CDR3 sequence is 15 residues long. V lost 5 bases and J lost 2, with 15 bases in between. CDR1 is SGHTA, CDR2 FQGNSA, per germline. The CDR3 is CASSLVGGGNYGYTF. CDR3 in DNA: TGTGCCAGCAGCCTGGTTGGGGGGGGAAACTATGGCTACACCTTC.

The V and J genes are TRBV21-1 and TRBJ1-2; the DNA was not used to check the table's D call, TRBD1. TRBV21-1 is listed as a pseudogene. The CDR3 runs 15 residues. The DNA for the CDR3 is TGTGCCAGCAGCAAGTTGGACATTTTCCACTATGGCTACACCTTC. Protein sequence: CASSKLDIFHYGYTF.

The V and J genes are TRBV5-1 and TRBJ1-2, with 9 bases that match TRBD1. In germline, CDR1 is SGHRS, CDR2 YFSETQ. Trimming cost V 4 bases and J 7 bases; bases outside gene matches: 5. This CDR3 has 13 amino acids. The CDR3 bases are TGCGCCAGCAGCCCGGACAGGGGAGGTGGCTACACCTTC. This gives the protein CASSPDRGGGYTF.

This sequence joins TRBV6-5 and TRBJ2-1; D is uncertain. This CDR3 is 15 amino acids long. CDR1 MNHEY and CDR2 SVGAGI come from the germline V gene. Between the trimmed V and J ends, which lost 0 bases and 0 bases, there was a span of 6 bases. The CDR3 region is CASSYSGDSYNEQFF. As DNA, the CDR3 is TGTGCCAGCAGTTACTCCGGAGACTCCTACAATGAGCAGTTCTTC.

J is TRBJ2-5 and V is TRBV28, with TRBD2 identical over 11 bases. Losses at the gene ends were 8 bases for V and 11 bases for J; bases not matched to a gene: 13. Germline CDR1 and CDR2: MDHEN and SYDVKM. This CDR3 spans 14 amino acids. CDR3 loop: CASYPSGGTGRQYF. Here the CDR3 DNA reads TGTGCCAGCTACCCTAGCGGGGGGACTGGGCGTCAGTACTTC.

The J gene is TRBJ2-1, the V gene TRBV11-3; D not certain. Between the trimmed V and J ends, which lost 5 bases and 0 bases, there was a span of 8 bases. From germline, CDR1 is SGHNT and CDR2 YENEEA. The CDR3 contains 14 residues. The CDR3 protein is CASSARHSYNEQFF. The CDR3 region has the DNA TGTGCCAGCAGCGCCCGACACTCCTACAATGAGCAGTTCTTC.

The chain carries TRBV5-5 and TRBJ1-5; the D gene is possibly TRBD1 (6 bases). Per germline, CDR1 SGHKS and CDR2 YYEKEE (reference sequence). Trimming shortened V by 4 bases and J by 5 bases, and 19 bases separated the two germline ends. The length of the CDR3 is 16 residues. CDR3 protein: CASSPWGGRVHQPQHF. The CDR3 DNA is TGTGCCAGCAGCCCATGGGGGGGGCGAGTCCATCAGCCCCAGCATTTT.

J is TRBJ2-1 and V is TRBV14; TRBD2 matches 7 bases. This CDR3 spans 15 amino acids. Germline trimming cut 2 bases from V and 1 base from J; bases unmatched to any gene: 2. CDR1 is SGHDN and CDR2 is FVKESK in the germline V gene. CDR3 DNA: TGTGCCAGCAGCCAACGCGGGAGTTCCTACAATGAGCAGTTCTTC. It translates to CASSQRGSSYNEQFF.